A selection of T cell receptor beta chains follows, all from one sample in a study of cytomegalovirus exposure and HLA in healthy donors. TCRdb keeps only in-frame clones here, not all; method: immunoSEQ multiplex PCR. The data show over 100,000 clones, under 85% seen once. The specimen sequenced was PBMCs. Receptor source: a man aged 35 to 55 in good health and CMV-seronegative. Each CDR3 is given with its conserved first and last residue. D genes are given only for firm matches. Size values are once, few and many counts, or a class for expanded clones, and some rows have none.

V	size	J	D	CDR3	DNA
TRBV6-6	.	TRBJ2-6	.	CASSYPKLSGANVLTF	TGTGCCAGCAGTTACCCCAAACTCTCTGGGGCCAACGTCCTGACTTTC
TRBV18	.	TRBJ1-1	.	CASSPWETDTEAFF	TGTGCCAGCTCACCATGGGAGACGGACACTGAAGCTTTCTTT
TRBV4-3	.	TRBJ2-1	TRBD2	CASSPRLAGADREQFF	TGCGCCAGCAGCCCTCGCCTAGCGGGGGCCGACAGGGAGCAGTTCTTC
TRBV7-2	.	TRBJ2-3	.	CASSPDGAGSTDTQYF	TGTGCCAGCAGCCCCGATGGGGCGGGGAGCACAGATACGCAGTATTTT
TRBV27	.	TRBJ1-5	.	CASSFRSADQPQHF	TGTGCCAGCAGTTTCAGGTCAGCCGATCAGCCCCAGCATTTT
TRBV4-2	.	TRBJ2-3	TRBD2	CASSQARGGGTDTQYF	TGTGCCAGCAGCCAAGCGCGCGGGGGGGGCACAGATACGCAGTATTTT
TRBV19	.	TRBJ1-3	.	CASSIPQGAGNTIYF	TGTGCCAGTAGTATCCCACAGGGTGCTGGAAACACCATATATTTT
TRBV18	.	TRBJ1-4	TRBD1	CTSSLKVGQGVEKLFF	TGTACCAGCTCACTTAAAGTCGGCCAGGGGGTCGAAAAACTGTTTTTT
TRBV7-8	.	TRBJ2-5	TRBD1	CASSLPWGQKETQYF	TGTGCCAGCAGCTTACCCTGGGGACAGAAAGAGACCCAGTACTTC
TRBV6-1	once	TRBJ2-3	.	CASSETRDTDTQYF	TGTGCCAGCAGTGAAACCAGGGACACAGATACGCAGTATTTT
TRBV7-9	.	TRBJ2-1	TRBD2	CAGSQAGGGGPSSYNEQFF	TGTGCCGGCAGCCAAGCGGGAGGCGGGGGGCCGAGCTCCTACAATGAGCAGTTCTTC
TRBV4-1	.	TRBJ2-5	TRBD2	CASSQEGGLAGETQYF	TGCGCCAGCAGCCAAGAGGGCGGGCTAGCGGGGGAGACCCAGTACTTC
TRBV4-3	.	TRBJ2-5	.	CASSQTTGFGETQYF	TGCGCCAGCAGCCAAACTACAGGGTTTGGGGAGACCCAGTACTTC
TRBV18	.	TRBJ2-5	.	CASSPQWGRETQYF	TGTGCCAGCTCACCACAATGGGGGCGGGAGACCCAGTACTTC
TRBV11-1	.	TRBJ2-1	.	CASSLDPGMEYNEQFF	TGTGCCAGCAGCTTAGATCCGGGGATGGAGTACAATGAGCAGTTCTTC
TRBV6-4	once	TRBJ2-3	.	CASSVGGLSTDTQYF	TGTGCCAGCAGTGTCGGGGGACTTAGCACAGATACGCAGTATTTT
TRBV19	.	TRBJ1-5	.	CASSITEYSNQPQHF	TGTGCCAGTAGTATCACCGAGTATAGCAATCAGCCCCAGCATTTT
TRBV7-9	once	TRBJ2-1	TRBD2	CASSLLTAGGINEQFF	TGTGCCAGCAGCTTACTCACGGCGGGGGGGATCAATGAGCAGTTCTTC
TRBV12-5	few	TRBJ2-5	TRBD1	CASGLGTDTQETQYF	TGTGCTAGTGGTCTCGGGACAGACACCCAAGAGACCCAGTACTTC
TRBV7-9	.	TRBJ2-7	TRBD2	CASSASGGGYEQYF	TGTGCCAGCAGCGCAAGCGGGGGAGGCTACGAGCAGTACTTC
TRBV12-5	many	TRBJ2-2	.	CASGPAGGELFF	TGTGCTAGTGGCCCTGCGGGCGGGGAGCTGTTTTTT
TRBV10-3	.	TRBJ2-3	TRBD1	CAISETGTGSTDTQYF	TGTGCCATCAGTGAGACCGGGACAGGGAGCACAGATACGCAGTATTTT
TRBV7-8	few	TRBJ2-4	TRBD1	CASSPRTGGGKNIQYF	TGTGCCAGCAGCCCAAGAACAGGGGGAGGAAAAAACATTCAGTACTTC
TRBV7-8	few	TRBJ2-6	.	CASSSRTGPSGANVLTF	TGTGCCAGCAGCTCCCGAACAGGACCCTCTGGGGCCAACGTCCTGACTTTC
TRBV9	.	TRBJ2-2	.	CASSAGNLGHGELFF	TGTGCCAGCAGCGCCGGGAACCTTGGGCACGGGGAGCTGTTTTTT
TRBV9	.	TRBJ2-3	.	CASSVAGGGGTDTQYF	TGTGCCAGCAGCGTAGCTGGGGGGGGCGGCACAGATACGCAGTATTTT
TRBV6-1	once	TRBJ2-1	TRBD2	CASSDIRGGWDEQFF	TGTGCCAGCAGTGATATACGGGGGGGCTGGGATGAGCAGTTCTTC
TRBV30	once	TRBJ1-2	.	CAGLMNYGYTF	TGTGCCGGACTCATGAACTATGGCTACACCTTC
TRBV28	.	TRBJ2-3	TRBD1	CASSGGQGARNTQYF	TGTGCCAGCAGTGGCGGACAGGGGGCGCGAAATACGCAGTATTTT
TRBV5-1	few	TRBJ2-5	TRBD2	CASSRTSLQETQYF	TGCGCCAGCAGCCGGACTAGCCTCCAAGAGACCCAGTACTTC
TRBV6-5	.	TRBJ2-5	.	CASRRSAGNQETQYF	TGTGCCAGCAGGCGAAGCGCGGGGAACCAAGAGACCCAGTACTTC
TRBV9	.	TRBJ1-2	.	CASSVEKRGGLGYGYTF	TGTGCCAGCAGCGTAGAAAAAAGGGGGGGGCTCGGCTATGGCTACACCTTC
TRBV7-3	.	TRBJ2-1	.	CASSLRDSINEQFF	TGTGCCAGCAGCTTACGAGATAGTATCAATGAGCAGTTCTTC
TRBV19	.	TRBJ1-6	.	CASSIGREGNSPLHF	TGTGCCAGTAGTATCGGCAGGGAAGGCAATTCACCCCTCCACTTT
TRBV27	few	TRBJ2-2	TRBD2	CASSLSRGLATPSLDTGELFF	TGTGCCAGCAGTTTGTCCCGGGGACTAGCGACTCCCAGTTTGGACACCGGGGAGCTGTTTTTT
TRBV4-1	.	TRBJ1-5	.	CASSQEGDGVNQPQHF	TGCGCCAGCAGCCAAGAAGGTGACGGAGTCAATCAGCCCCAGCATTTT
TRBV7-9	.	TRBJ2-3	TRBD2	CASSPPSGGDTQYF	TGTGCCAGCAGCCCGCCTAGCGGGGGGGATACGCAGTATTTT
TRBV6-6	few	TRBJ2-3	TRBD2	CASSLTGGRTDTQYF	TGTGCCAGCAGCTTGACGGGGGGGCGTACAGATACGCAGTATTTT
TRBV7-9	.	TRBJ2-7	.	CASSYSETYEQYF	TGTGCCAGCAGTTACTCGGAGACCTACGAGCAGTACTTC
TRBV5-1	.	TRBJ2-7	TRBD1	CASSLDGQGFGEQYF	TGCGCCAGCAGCTTGGACGGACAGGGATTCGGGGAGCAGTACTTC